The 27 T cell receptor beta chains below were found in one sample sequenced in a study of T-cell memory formation after mild COVID-19. TCRdb used MiXCR to reprocess the 5' RACE reads, holding one entry per CDR3 protein. In the table there are hundreds of thousands of distinct CDR3 sequences, about 20% of which are singletons. Sequenced: PBMCs or a T cell subset sorted from them (not recorded which). The source is a young man who had mild COVID-19 (a few samples of this study predate the infection). Cell type and time point are not known.

This clonotype was seen only a few times. The gene calls are TRBV5-5 and TRBJ2-3; TRBD2 aligns across 9 bases. J was trimmed by 4 bases and V by 2 bases; bases with no gene match: 20. The CDR3 length is 20 residues. Per germline, CDR1 SGHKS and CDR2 YYEKEE (reference sequence). This chain's CDR3 is CASSFDLGLGTSKVADTQYF. DNA for the CDR3: TGTGCCAGCAGCTTTGACTTGGGGCTGGGGACTAGCAAAGTTGCAGATACGCAGTATTTT.

This clonotype was detected only a few times. This sequence joins TRBV20-1 and TRBJ2-1; D is perhaps TRBD2 (6 bases). Germline V gene data show CDR1 as DFQATT and CDR2 as SNEGSKA (reference sequence). Trimming shortened V by 8 bases and J by 6 bases, and 20 bases separated the two germline ends. This CDR3 is 14 amino acids long. This CDR3 is CSRPDGGARNEQFF. The CDR3 DNA is TGCAGTCGCCCTGATGGCGGGGCCCGCAATGAGCAGTTCTTC.

V gene TRBV7-2 combines with J gene TRBJ1-6, with D uncertain. Trimming removed 1 base from V and 7 bases from J, with 11 bases in between. The germline gives CDR1 SGHTA, CDR2 FQGNSA. The CDR3 is made up of 15 amino acids. The CDR3, as DNA: TGTGCCAGCAGCTTAGGCGCGGTGGGGAATTCACCCCTCCACTTT. The encoded protein is CASSLGAVGNSPLHF.

This clonotype was counted between two and nine times. The chain carries TRBV2 and TRBJ2-1; D remains unclear. CDR1 and CDR2 (germline): SNHLY, FYNNEI. Deletions cut 7 bases from V and 4 bases from J, with 8 bases between. This CDR3 spans 12 amino acids. The CDR3 DNA is TGTGCCAGCACGGCAGATTACAATGAGCAGTTCTTC. It codes for CASTADYNEQFF. The full variable domain, in which reference TRBV2 and TRBJ2-1 provide the parts outside the CDR3, is EPEVTQTPSHQVTQMGQEVILRCVPISNHLYFYWYRQILGQKVEFLVSFYNNEISEKSEIFDDQFSVERPDGSNFTLKIRSTKLEDSAMYFCASTADYNEQFFGPGTRLTVL.

This clonotype was observed a handful of times. V usage is TRBV5-1 and J usage is TRBJ1-6; 10 bases line up with TRBD1. The CDR3 sequence is 14 residues long. Germline CDR1 is SGHRS and CDR2 is YFSETQ. The V segment lost 4 bases and the J segment 9 bases; nucleotides outside the gene matches: 4. The CDR3 nucleotides are TGCGCCAGCAGCACCGGACAGGGGGGTTCACCCCTCCACTTT. Amino acid sequence: CASSTGQGGSPLHF.

The V call is TRBV7-2, the J call TRBJ2-7, with D possibly matching TRBD2 (5 bases). CDR1 and CDR2 from the germline V gene are SGHTA and FQGNSA. The CDR3 has 10 amino acids. The CDR3: CASSRTDWRV. The CDR3 bases are TGTGCCAGCAGCCGTACGGACTGGCGAGTC.

The V call is TRBV7-2, the J call TRBJ1-3; D is perhaps TRBD1 (6 bases). In germline, CDR1 is SGHTA, CDR2 FQGNSA. V dropped 5 bases and J dropped 2 bases, with 16 bases sitting between them. CDR3 size: 16 residues. The CDR3 loop reads CASSPGGAGAGNTIYF. CDR3 DNA: TGTGCCAGCAGCCCGGGGGGGGCAGGGGCTGGAAACACCATATATTTT.

This clonotype was seen a few times. The gene calls are TRBV6-5 and TRBJ2-1; 9 bases map to TRBD1. Per germline, CDR1 MNHEY and CDR2 SVGAGI. The CDR3 loop spans 17 amino acids. V gave up 0 bases and J gave up 4 bases; unmatched junction bases: 7. Here the CDR3 reads CASSYSTGGHRYNEQFF. The CDR3 DNA follows: TGTGCCAGCAGTTACTCTACAGGGGGCCATAGATACAATGAGCAGTTCTTC.

This clonotype was counted only a few times. CDR3 residues: CASSSVSAALSIQYF. The CDR3 DNA reads as TGTGCCAGCAGTTCGGTCTCCGCAGCCCTAAGCATTCAGTACTTC. The rearrangement joins TRBV6-2 or TRBV6-3 to TRBJ2-4; D uncertain. The germline V gene has CDR1 MNHEY and CDR2 SVGEGT. Trimming removed 4 bases from V and 9 bases from J, with 19 bases in between. There are 15 residues in the CDR3.

This clonotype turned up a few times. J is TRBJ2-2 and V is TRBV10-3; D possibly uses TRBD1 or TRBD2 (5 bases each). Trimming left V 6 bases short and J 2 bases short, with 19 bases between. CDR1 and CDR2 from the germline V gene are ENHRY and SYGVKD. The CDR3 loop spans 17 amino acids. Here the CDR3 reads CAISQNSGTANTGELFF. CDR3 sequence (DNA): TGTGCCATCAGCCAAAACTCCGGGACCGCTAACACCGGGGAGCTGTTTTTT.

This clonotype was observed at least ten times. The rearrangement links TRBV20-1 to TRBJ2-3, with D perhaps matching TRBD1 or TRBD2 (5 bases each). V lost 2 bases and J lost 1, with 7 bases in between. This CDR3 has 13 residues. Germline V gene data show CDR1 as DFQATT and CDR2 as SNEGSKA (reference sequence). The DNA for the CDR3 is TGCAGTGCTAGATTGGGGGGCACAGATACGCAGTATTTT. Translation: CSARLGGTDTQYF.

There are many counts of this clonotype. This chain links TRBV20-1 with TRBJ2-7; TRBD1 or TRBD2 may be the D gene (5 bases each). Trimming took 4 bases from V and 7 from J, leaving 26 bases between them. The CDR3 loop spans 16 amino acids. Per germline, CDR1 DFQATT and CDR2 SNEGSKA (reference sequence). CDR3 sequence reads: CSAMGERWGSLREQYF. Written as DNA, the CDR3 is TGCAGTGCTATGGGGGAACGTTGGGGATCTCTACGTGAGCAGTACTTC.

V usage is TRBV7-8 and J usage is TRBJ1-2; TRBD1 matches at 11 bases. This CDR3 spans 17 amino acids. The trim removed 5 bases at V and 5 bases at J, leaving 13 bases unmatched. In germline, CDR1 is SGHVS, CDR2 FQNEAQ. The CDR3 coding sequence is TGTGCCAGCAGCCCACGGACAGGGGGCCCTCCACGGTATGGCTACACCTTC. Amino acids: CASSPRTGGPPRYGYTF.

This clonotype has only a few counts. The V gene is TRBV20-1, the J gene TRBJ2-7, with TRBD1 matching over 9 bases. V trimming: 5 bases; J trimming: 2 bases; junction bases outside the gene matches: 7. This CDR3 is 14 amino acids long. From germline, CDR1 is DFQATT and CDR2 SNEGSKA (reference sequence). The CDR3 here is CSADTGTGTYEQYF. CDR3 nucleotide sequence: TGCAGTGCTGACACCGGGACAGGGACCTACGAGCAGTACTTC.

This clonotype has more than one count but fewer than ten. This chain connects TRBV5-1 to TRBJ1-6, with D uncertain. The germline CDR1 and CDR2 sequences are SGHRS and YFSETQ. Trimming left V 3 bases short and J 5 bases short, with 3 bases between. The CDR3 extends over 12 amino acids. The CDR3 bases are TGCGCCAGCAGCTCTAATAATTCACCCCTCCACTTT. The encoded protein is CASSSNNSPLHF.

This clonotype has at least ten counts. This chain connects TRBV4-1 to TRBJ2-5; no firm D call. This CDR3 spans 15 amino acids. V shed 1 base and J shed 5 bases, with 14 bases lying between them. Germline values: CDR1 MGHRA, CDR2 YSYEKL. The CDR3 DNA reads TGCGCCAGCAGCCAAGTATTCGGGCTAGGGGAGACCCAGTACTTC. Its protein is CASSQVFGLGETQYF.

V is TRBV10-3 and J is TRBJ2-1; 9 bases align to TRBD1. Germline CDR1 is ENHRY and CDR2 is SYGVKD. V lost 6 bases and J lost 4; bases outside the gene matches: 4. The CDR3 contains 14 residues. CDR3 in DNA: TGTGCCATCAGGACGGGACAGGGATACAATGAGCAGTTCTTC. Translating gives CAIRTGQGYNEQFF.

The chain couples TRBV2 to TRBJ2-7; no clear D. With 4 bases removed from V and 10 bases from J, the gap between germline ends came to 8 bases. The V gene's germline CDR1 is SNHLY and CDR2 FYNNEI. CDR3 length equals 10 residues. The chain's CDR3 is CASSGPAQYV. For the CDR3, the DNA is TGTGCCAGCAGTGGTCCTGCTCAGTACGTC.

The chain recombines TRBV4-1 with TRBJ1-5, with 8 bases matching TRBD1. The germline V gene has CDR1 MGHRA and CDR2 YSYEKL. J lost 6 bases, V lost 5 bases, and 9 bases had no gene match. The CDR3 sequence is 15 residues long. This CDR3 reads CASSSTGGMGQPQHF. CDR3 nucleotide sequence: TGCGCCAGCAGCTCCACAGGGGGAATGGGTCAGCCCCAGCATTTT.

This clonotype was observed a handful of times. CDR3 region: CASVGLAGSQYF. CDR3 nucleotide sequence: TGTGCCAGCGTAGGACTAGCGGGGTCCCAGTACTTC. The V and J genes are TRBV7-6 and TRBJ2-5; 12 bases align to TRBD2. Trimming cost V 8 bases and J 9 bases; bases outside gene matches: 4. CDR3 length equals 12 residues. CDR1 and CDR2 from the germline V gene are SGHVS and FNYEAQ.

This chain connects TRBV18 to TRBJ2-3, with no clear D. The CDR3 covers 15 residues. The V and J ends lost 3 bases and 5 bases respectively, with 15 bases between them. Per germline, CDR1 KGHSH and CDR2 LQKENI. CDR3 sequence reads: CASSPPVAAQDTQYF. The CDR3 DNA reads TGTGCCAGCTCACCCCCCGTTGCCGCGCAAGATACGCAGTATTTT.

Remarks on this clonotype: One end of the junction is discordant with germline, which a read error may explain. V is TRBV5-1 and J is TRBJ2-4; D unclear. Germline V gene lookup returns CDR1 SGHRS and CDR2 YFSETQ. There are 13 residues in the CDR3. The CDR3 nucleotides read TGCGACAGCAGCTTCCCAGACCAAAACATTCAGTACTTC. Protein product: CDSSFPDQNIQYF.

This chain joins TRBV2 and TRBJ2-3; D possibly corresponds to TRBD2 (6 bases). Germline CDR1 is SNHLY and CDR2 is FYNNEI. The V and J ends lost 4 bases and 4 bases respectively, with 15 bases between them. The CDR3 runs to 15 residues. CDR3: CASSVGLAFADTQYF. The CDR3 bases are TGTGCCAGCAGTGTCGGTCTAGCGTTTGCAGATACGCAGTATTTT.

J is TRBJ1-2 and V is TRBV5-5; D might be TRBD1 (5 bases). Trimming took 0 bases from V and 4 from J, leaving 13 bases between them. The CDR3 length is 15 residues. Germline-derived CDR1 and CDR2 are SGHKS and YYEKEE (reference sequence). CDR3 amino acids: CASSLARGVGYGYTF. For the CDR3, the DNA is TGTGCCAGCAGCTTGGCGAGGGGAGTTGGCTATGGCTACACCTTC.

This clonotype came up a few times. V usage is TRBV3-1 and J usage is TRBJ2-1; D may correspond to TRBD1 or TRBD2 (5 bases each). Trimming took off 0 bases at V and 8 bases at J, with 8 bases between the two ends. The CDR3 totals 13 residues. Germline assignment: CDR1 LGHDT and CDR2 YNNKEL (reference sequence). CDR3 sequence: CASSQEGRDEQFF. CDR3 DNA: TGTGCCAGCAGCCAAGAGGGACGAGATGAGCAGTTCTTC.

The V call is TRBV20-1, the J call TRBJ2-1, with D unresolved. Germline V lookup: CDR1 DFQATT, CDR2 SNEGSKA (reference sequence). CDR3 length equals 15 residues. Trimming stripped 1 base from V and 2 bases from J, with 12 bases between. The CDR3 loop is CSARVALRTYNEQFF. The CDR3 region has the DNA TGCAGTGCTAGAGTAGCTCTCCGCACCTACAATGAGCAGTTCTTC.

The chain has TRBV19 and TRBJ1-1; tentatively, D is TRBD1 (6 bases). V was clipped by 5 bases and J by 3 bases, with 13 bases between them. Per germline, CDR1 LNHDA and CDR2 SQIVND (reference sequence). CDR3 length: 14 amino acids. The CDR3 sequence is CASSRWGRDTEAFF. DNA of the CDR3: TGTGCCAGTAGTCGTTGGGGGCGCGACACTGAAGCTTTCTTT.